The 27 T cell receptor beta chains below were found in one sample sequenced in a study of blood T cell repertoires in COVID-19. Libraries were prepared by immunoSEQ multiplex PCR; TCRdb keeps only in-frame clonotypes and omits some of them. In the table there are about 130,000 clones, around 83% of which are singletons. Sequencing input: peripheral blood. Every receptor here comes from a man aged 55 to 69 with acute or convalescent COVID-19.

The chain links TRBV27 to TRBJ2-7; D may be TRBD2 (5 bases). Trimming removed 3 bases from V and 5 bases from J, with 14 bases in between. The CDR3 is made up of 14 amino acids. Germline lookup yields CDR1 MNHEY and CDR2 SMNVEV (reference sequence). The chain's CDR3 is CASSFRDFLDEQYF. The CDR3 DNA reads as TGTGCCAGCAGTTTCCGGGATTTCCTGGACGAGCAGTACTTC.

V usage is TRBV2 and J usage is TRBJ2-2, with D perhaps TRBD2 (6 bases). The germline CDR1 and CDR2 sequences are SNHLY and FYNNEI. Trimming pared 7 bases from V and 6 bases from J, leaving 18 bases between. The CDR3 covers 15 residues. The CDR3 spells CASISNGGAAGELFF. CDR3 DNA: TGTGCCAGCATTTCTAACGGCGGGGCCGCCGGGGAGCTGTTTTTT.

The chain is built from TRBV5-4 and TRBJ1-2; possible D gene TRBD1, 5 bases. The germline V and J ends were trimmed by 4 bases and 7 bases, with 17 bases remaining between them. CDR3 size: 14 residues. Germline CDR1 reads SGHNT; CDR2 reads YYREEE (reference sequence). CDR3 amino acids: CASSEFRVESGYTF. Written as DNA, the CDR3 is TGTGCCAGCAGCGAATTCAGGGTGGAGTCTGGCTACACCTTC.

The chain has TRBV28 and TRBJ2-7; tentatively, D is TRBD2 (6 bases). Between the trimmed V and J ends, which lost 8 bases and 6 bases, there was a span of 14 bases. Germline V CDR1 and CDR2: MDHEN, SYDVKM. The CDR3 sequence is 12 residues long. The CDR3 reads CASRRISGEQYF. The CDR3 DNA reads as TGTGCCAGCCGTAGGATTAGCGGCGAGCAGTACTTC.

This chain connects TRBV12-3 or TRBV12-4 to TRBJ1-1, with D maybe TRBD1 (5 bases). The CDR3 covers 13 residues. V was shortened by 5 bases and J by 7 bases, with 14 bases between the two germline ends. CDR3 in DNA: TGTGCCAGCAGTCTTCATCGGGGGGTTGAAGCTTTCTTT. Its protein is CASSLHRGVEAFF.

The CDR3 coding sequence is TGTGCCACCAGTGATTCTGGCAGGGGATTCGGGCAGCCCCAGCATTTT. It yields the protein CATSDSGRGFGQPQHF. This sequence joins TRBV24-1 and TRBJ1-5; tentatively, D is TRBD1 (6 bases). The V end was cut by 2 bases, the J end by 7 bases, with 17 bases between. The germline CDR1 and CDR2 sequences are KGHDR and SFDVKD. The CDR3 runs 16 residues.

In nucleotides, the CDR3 is TGTGCCAGTAGTGTCGGACAGGGGGGCCCTGAAGCTTTCTTT. Amino acids: CASSVGQGGPEAFF. The chain is built from TRBV19 and TRBJ1-1, with 10 bases matching TRBD1. The ends lost 5 bases at V and 6 bases at J; junction bases unmatched: 6. The CDR3 loop spans 14 amino acids. CDR1 is LNHDA and CDR2 is SQIVND in the germline V gene (reference sequence).

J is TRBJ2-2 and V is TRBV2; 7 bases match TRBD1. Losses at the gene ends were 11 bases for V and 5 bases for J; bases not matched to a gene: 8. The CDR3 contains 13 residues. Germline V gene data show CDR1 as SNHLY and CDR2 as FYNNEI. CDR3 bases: TGTGCCTCCAGACAGGGTGGAACCGGGGAGCTGTTTTTT. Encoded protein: CASRQGGTGELFF.

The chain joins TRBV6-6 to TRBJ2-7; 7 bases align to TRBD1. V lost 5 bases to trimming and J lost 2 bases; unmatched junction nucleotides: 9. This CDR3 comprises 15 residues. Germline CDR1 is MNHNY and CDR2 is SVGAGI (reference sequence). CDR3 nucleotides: TGTGCCAGCAGTCTCCAGGGGGAGACAACCTACGAGCAGTACTTC. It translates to CASSLQGETTYEQYF.

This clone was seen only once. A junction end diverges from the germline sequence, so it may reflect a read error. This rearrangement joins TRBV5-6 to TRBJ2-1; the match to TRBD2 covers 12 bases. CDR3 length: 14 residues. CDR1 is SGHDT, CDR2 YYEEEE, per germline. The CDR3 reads CASRQTSGSPQGVF. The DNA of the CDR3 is TGTGCCAGCAGACAGACTAGCGGGAGCCCCCAAGGGGTCTTC.

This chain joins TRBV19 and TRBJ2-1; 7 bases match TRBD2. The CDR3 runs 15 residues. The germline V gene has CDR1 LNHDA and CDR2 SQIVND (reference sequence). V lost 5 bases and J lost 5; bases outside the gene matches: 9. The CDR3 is CASSLGGRSHNEQFF. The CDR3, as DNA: TGTGCCAGTAGTTTGGGCGGGAGAAGCCACAATGAGCAGTTCTTC.

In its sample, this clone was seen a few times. CDR3 amino acids: CASSSGTGGDSPLHF. The CDR3, as DNA: TGTGCCAGCAGCTCCGGGACAGGGGGTGATTCACCCCTCCACTTT. The chain uses TRBV5-4 and TRBJ1-6, with TRBD1 identical over 11 bases. The trim removed 3 bases at V and 8 bases at J, leaving 4 bases unmatched. CDR3 length: 15 residues. Germline CDR1 SGHNT, CDR2 YYREEE (reference sequence).

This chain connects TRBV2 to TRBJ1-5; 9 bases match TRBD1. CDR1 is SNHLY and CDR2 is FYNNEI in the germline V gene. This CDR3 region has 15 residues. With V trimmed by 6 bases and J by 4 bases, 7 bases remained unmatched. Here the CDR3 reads CASRDSGQGNQPQHF. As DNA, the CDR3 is TGTGCCAGCAGAGACTCGGGACAGGGAAATCAGCCCCAGCATTTT.

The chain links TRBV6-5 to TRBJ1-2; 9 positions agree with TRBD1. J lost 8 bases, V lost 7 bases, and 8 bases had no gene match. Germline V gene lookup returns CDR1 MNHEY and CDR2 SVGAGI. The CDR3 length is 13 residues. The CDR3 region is CASTLQGARGYTF. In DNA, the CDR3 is TGTGCCAGCACTTTACAGGGGGCGCGGGGCTACACCTTC.

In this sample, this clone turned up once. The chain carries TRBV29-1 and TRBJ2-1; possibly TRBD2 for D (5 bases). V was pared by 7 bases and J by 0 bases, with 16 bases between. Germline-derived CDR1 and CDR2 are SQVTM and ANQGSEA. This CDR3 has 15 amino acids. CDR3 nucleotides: TGCAGCGCCGGGCGGGCACCCAGCTCCTACAATGAGCAGTTCTTC. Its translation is CSAGRAPSSYNEQFF.

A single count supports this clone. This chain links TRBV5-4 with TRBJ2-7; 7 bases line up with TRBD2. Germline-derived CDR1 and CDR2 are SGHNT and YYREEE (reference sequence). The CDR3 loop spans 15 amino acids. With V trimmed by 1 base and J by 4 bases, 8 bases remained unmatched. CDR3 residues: CASSLPGGAGYEQYF. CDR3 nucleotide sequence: TGTGCCAGCAGCTTGCCAGGCGGAGCGGGGTACGAGCAGTACTTC.

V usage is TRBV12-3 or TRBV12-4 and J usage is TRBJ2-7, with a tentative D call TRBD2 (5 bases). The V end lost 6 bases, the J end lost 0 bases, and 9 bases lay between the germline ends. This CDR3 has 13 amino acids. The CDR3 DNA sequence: TGTGCCAGCAGCCGGACTGGCTCCTACGAGCAGTACTTC. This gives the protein CASSRTGSYEQYF.

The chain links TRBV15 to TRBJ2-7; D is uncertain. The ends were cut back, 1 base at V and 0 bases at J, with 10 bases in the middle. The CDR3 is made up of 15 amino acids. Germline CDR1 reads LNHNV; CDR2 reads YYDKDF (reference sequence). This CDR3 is CATSRGATSSYEQYF. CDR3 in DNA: TGTGCCACCAGCAGAGGAGCGACCAGCTCCTACGAGCAGTACTTC.

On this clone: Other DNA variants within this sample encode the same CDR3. CDR3 amino acids: CASSLTGSETQYF. The DNA for the CDR3 is TGTGCCAGCAGCCTGACGGGGTCTGAGACCCAGTACTTC. The V gene is TRBV5-4, the J gene TRBJ2-5; D is perhaps TRBD2 (5 bases). The V end was cut by 4 bases, the J end by 5 bases, with 12 bases between. Germline-derived CDR1 and CDR2 are SGHNT and YYREEE (reference sequence). The CDR3 extends over 13 amino acids.

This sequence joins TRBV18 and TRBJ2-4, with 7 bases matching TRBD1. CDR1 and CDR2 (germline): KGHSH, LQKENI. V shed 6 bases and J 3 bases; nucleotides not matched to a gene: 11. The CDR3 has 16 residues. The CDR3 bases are TGTGCCAGCTCGCCCCTCAGGGGGTACGGCAAAAACATTCAGTACTTC. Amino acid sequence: CASSPLRGYGKNIQYF.

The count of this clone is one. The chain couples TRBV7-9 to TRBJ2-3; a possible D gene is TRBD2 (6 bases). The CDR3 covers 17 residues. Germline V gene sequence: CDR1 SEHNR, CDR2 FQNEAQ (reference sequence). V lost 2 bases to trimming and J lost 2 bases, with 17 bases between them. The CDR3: CASSLSIGGSLTDTQYF. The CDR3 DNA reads TGTGCCAGCAGCTTAAGTATCGGGGGATCCCTCACAGATACGCAGTATTTT.

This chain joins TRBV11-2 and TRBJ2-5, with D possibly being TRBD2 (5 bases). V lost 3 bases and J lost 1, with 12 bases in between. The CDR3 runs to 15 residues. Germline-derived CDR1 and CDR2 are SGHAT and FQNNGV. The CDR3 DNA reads TGTGCCAGCAGCTTGGAGCGGTTTACCCAAGAGACCCAGTACTTC. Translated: CASSLERFTQETQYF. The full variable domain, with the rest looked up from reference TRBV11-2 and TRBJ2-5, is EAGVAQSPRYKIIEKRQSVAFWCNPISGHATLYWYQQILGQGPKLLIQFQNNGVVDDSQLPKDRFSAERLKGVDSTLKIQPAKLEDSAVYLCASSLERFTQETQYFGPGTRLLVL.

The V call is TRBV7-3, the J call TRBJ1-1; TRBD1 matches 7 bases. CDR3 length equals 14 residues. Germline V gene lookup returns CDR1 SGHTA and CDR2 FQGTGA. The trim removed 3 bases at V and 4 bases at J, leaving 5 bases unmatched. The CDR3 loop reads CASSFSEGATEAFF. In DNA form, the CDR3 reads TGTGCCAGCAGCTTTTCCGAGGGGGCCACTGAAGCTTTCTTT.

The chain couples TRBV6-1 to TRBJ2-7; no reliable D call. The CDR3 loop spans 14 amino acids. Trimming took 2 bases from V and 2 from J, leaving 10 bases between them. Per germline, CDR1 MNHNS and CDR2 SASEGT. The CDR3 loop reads CASSEWARTYEQYF. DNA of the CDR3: TGTGCCAGCAGTGAATGGGCCAGAACCTACGAGCAGTACTTC.

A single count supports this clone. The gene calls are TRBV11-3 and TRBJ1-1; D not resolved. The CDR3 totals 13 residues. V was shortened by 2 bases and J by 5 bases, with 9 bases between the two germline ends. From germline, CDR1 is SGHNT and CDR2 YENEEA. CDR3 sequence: CASSLTRYTEAFF. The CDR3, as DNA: TGTGCCAGCAGCTTAACGAGGTATACTGAAGCTTTCTTT.

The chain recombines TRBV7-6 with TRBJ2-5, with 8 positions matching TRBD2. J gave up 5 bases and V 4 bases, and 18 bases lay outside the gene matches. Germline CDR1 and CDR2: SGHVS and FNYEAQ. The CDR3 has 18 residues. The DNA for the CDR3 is TGTGCCAGCAGCTCCGGGAGACTAGCGATGGGAGCCCGGGAGACCCAGTACTTC. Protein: CASSSGRLAMGARETQYF.

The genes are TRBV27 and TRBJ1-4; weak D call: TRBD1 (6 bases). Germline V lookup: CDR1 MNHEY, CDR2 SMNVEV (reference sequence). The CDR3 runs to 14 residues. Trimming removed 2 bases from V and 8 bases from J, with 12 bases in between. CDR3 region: CASSLAGAGEKLFF. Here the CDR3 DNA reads TGTGCCAGCAGTTTAGCAGGGGCTGGGGAAAAACTGTTTTTT.